This T cell receptor (beta chain) was found in a study of blood T cell repertoires in COVID-19 (dated by TCRdb to 2020 to 2021). In terms of the full investigation: Samples from collaborators originated in the United States, Italy and Spain and spanned both the acute and convalescent phases of COVID-19. The material from the prospective study consisted of cDNA or gDNA derived from T cells, B-cell-depleted T cells, or PBMCs. Deeply sampled blood TCRbeta repertoires from subjects exposed to, actively infected with, or recovered from COVID-19 were included in the dataset. The repertoires were released in a freely available public database meant as a resource for research on the immune response to SARS-CoV-2. The samples were drawn from two sources: the first 160 participants of the ongoing ImmuneRACE study, and fewer than 1,500 subjects contributed by 6 global collaborators. The sample metadata nearly always contained a de-identified subject ID, COVID-19 status, age in years and sex. HLA class I and class II types, where available, came from metadata supplied by the sample provider rather than from assay-based typing. The study at large found these results: The amount of clinical and demographic metadata varied by source and participant and was provided uncurated.

The immunoSEQ Assay, a bias-controlled multiplex PCR, was used to amplify TCRbeta CDR3 regions from genomic DNA. As for the original processing: The number of nucleated cells in each sample was estimated from the amplification of reference gene primers within the assay. Sequence reads were collapsed and filtered to measure the absolute abundance of every unique TCRbeta CDR3 rearrangement. Productive Simpson clonality was computed per sample as the square root of Simpson's diversity index over productive rearrangements. The clones in this table, taken by TCRdb from immuneACCESS, are in-frame only. Not every clone is retained; where verified, under half of the shortfall comes from an unresolved V gene, and the cause of the rest is unknown. V and J calls plus clone size are reproduced from that table; the DNA served to infer D and trimming. This sample lists a few hundred thousand clones; 84% were detected once. About 1.5% of the sample is held by the ten biggest clonotypes.

This clone was picked up one time. What this receptor recognizes is not known. Base qualities are not recorded, but no much larger clone differs from it by a single base. A second Seattle source provided samples from volunteer blood donors who had recovered from COVID-19. The collaborating institutions used their own protocols to collect whole blood in K2EDTA tubes. Collaborator samples were shipped for TCRbeta analysis as frozen whole blood, isolated PBMCs, or DNA extracted from either sample type. The source material was peripheral blood. This clonotype was obtained from a woman aged 40 to 50 who had recovered from COVID-19.

CDR3 loop: CASSSSDPRDQPQHF. The bases are TGTGCCAGCAGTTCCAGCGACCCCAGGGATCAGCCCCAGCATTTT. The chain links TRBV6-5 with TRBJ1-5; TRBD1 is a weak D gene call, 5 bases matching. Reading the germline V gene gives CDR1 MNHEY and CDR2 SVGAGI. The CDR3 holds 15 amino acids from the cysteine to the phenylalanine. The read is trimmed to its CDR3 DNA, 45 bases read in frame from base 1. V and J lose 4 bases and 5 bases, and a span of 15 bases separates them.